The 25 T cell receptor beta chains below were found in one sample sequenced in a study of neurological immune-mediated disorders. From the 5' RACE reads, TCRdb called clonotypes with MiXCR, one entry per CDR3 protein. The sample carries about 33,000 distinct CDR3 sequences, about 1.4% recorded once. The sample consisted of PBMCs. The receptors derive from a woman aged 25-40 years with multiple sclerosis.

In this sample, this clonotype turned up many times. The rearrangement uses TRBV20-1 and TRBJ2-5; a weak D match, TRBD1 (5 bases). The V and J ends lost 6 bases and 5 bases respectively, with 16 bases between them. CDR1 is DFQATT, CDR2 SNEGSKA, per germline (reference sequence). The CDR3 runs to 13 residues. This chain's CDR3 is CSAPGLGPETQYF. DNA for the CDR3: TGCAGTGCCCCAGGGCTGGGGCCGGAGACCCAGTACTTC.

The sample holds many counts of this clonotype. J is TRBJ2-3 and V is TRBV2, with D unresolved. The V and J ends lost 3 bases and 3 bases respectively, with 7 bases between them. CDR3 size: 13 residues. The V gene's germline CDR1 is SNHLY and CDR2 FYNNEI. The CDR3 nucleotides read TGTGCCAGCAGTGAGTTCGAAACAGATACGCAGTATTTT. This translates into CASSEFETDTQYF.

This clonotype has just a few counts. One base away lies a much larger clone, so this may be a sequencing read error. The CDR3 loop is CASGSPGTQYF. DNA for the CDR3: TGTGCTAGTGGTTCCCCGGGGACCCAGTACTTC. The chain employs TRBV12-5 and TRBJ2-5; no clear D gene. CDR1 is LGHNT and CDR2 is FRNRAP in the germline V gene. This CDR3 has 11 residues. With 4 bases removed from V and 7 bases from J, the gap between germline ends came to 7 bases.

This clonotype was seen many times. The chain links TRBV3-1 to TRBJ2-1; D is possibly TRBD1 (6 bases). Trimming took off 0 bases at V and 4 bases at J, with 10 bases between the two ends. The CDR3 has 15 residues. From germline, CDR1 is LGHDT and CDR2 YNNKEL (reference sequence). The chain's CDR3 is CASSQDLQGYNEQFF. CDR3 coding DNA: TGTGCCAGCAGCCAAGATCTACAGGGATACAATGAGCAGTTCTTC.

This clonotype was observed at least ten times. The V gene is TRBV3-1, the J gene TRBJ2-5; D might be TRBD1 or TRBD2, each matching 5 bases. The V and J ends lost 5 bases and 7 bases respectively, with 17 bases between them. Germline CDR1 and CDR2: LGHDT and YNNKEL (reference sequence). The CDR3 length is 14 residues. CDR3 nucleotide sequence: TGTGCCAGCAGCGAGAGGGCAGGGTCGGTGACCCAGTACTTC. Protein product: CASSERAGSVTQYF.

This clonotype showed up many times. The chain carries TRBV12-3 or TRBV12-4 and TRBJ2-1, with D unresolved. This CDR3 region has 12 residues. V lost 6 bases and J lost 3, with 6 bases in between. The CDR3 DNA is TGTGCCAGCAGGCCCAGCTACAATGAGCAGTTCTTC. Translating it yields CASRPSYNEQFF.

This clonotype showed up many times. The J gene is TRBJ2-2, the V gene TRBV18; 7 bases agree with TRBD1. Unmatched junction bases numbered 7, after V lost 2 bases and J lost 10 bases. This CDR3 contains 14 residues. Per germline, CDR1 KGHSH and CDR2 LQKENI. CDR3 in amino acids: CASSPSKGAVELFF. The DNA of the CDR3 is TGTGCCAGCTCACCATCGAAGGGGGCAGTGGAGCTGTTTTTT.

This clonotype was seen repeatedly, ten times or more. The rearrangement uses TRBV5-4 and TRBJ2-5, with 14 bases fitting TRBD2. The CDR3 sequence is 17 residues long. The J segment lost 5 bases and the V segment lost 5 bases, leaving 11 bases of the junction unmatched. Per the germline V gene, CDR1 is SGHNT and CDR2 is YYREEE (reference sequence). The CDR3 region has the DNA TGTGCCAGCAGTCCCGGGACTAGCGGGGGAGTAAGGGAGACCCAGTACTTC. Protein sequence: CASSPGTSGGVRETQYF.

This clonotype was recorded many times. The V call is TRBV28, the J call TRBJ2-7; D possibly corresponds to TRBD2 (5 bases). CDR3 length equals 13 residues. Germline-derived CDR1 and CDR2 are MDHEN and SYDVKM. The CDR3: CASTEVSAYEQYF. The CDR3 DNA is TGTGCTTCGACGGAGGTATCAGCCTACGAGCAGTACTTC.

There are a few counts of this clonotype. This chain's CDR3 is CSASRLQETQYF. In DNA form, the CDR3 reads TGCAGTGCTAGTAGGCTCCAAGAGACCCAGTACTTC. The chain recombines TRBV20-1 with TRBJ2-5; unclear D gene. This CDR3 is 12 amino acids long. Trimming stripped 3 bases from V and 1 base from J, with 6 bases between. Germline loops: CDR1 DFQATT, CDR2 SNEGSKA (reference sequence).

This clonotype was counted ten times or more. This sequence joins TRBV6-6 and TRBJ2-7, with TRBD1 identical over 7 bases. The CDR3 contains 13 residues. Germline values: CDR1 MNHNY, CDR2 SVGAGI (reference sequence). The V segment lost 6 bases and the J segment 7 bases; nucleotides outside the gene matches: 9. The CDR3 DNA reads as TGTGCCAGCAGGGGGGACAGTCGCGTGGAGCAGTACTTC. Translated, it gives CASRGDSRVEQYF.

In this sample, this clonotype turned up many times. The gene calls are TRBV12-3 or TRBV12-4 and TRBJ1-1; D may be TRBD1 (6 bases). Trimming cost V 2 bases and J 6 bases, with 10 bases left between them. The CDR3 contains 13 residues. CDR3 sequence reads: CASSLKGDAEAFF. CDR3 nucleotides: TGTGCCAGCAGTTTAAAGGGGGACGCTGAAGCTTTCTTT.

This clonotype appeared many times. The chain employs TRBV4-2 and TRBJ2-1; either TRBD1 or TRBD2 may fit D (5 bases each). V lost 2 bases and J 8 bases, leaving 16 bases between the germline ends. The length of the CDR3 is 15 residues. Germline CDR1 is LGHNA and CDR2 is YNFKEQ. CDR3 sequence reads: CASSQTGGSPHEQFF. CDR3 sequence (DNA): TGTGCCAGCAGCCAAACAGGAGGCAGCCCCCATGAGCAGTTCTTC.

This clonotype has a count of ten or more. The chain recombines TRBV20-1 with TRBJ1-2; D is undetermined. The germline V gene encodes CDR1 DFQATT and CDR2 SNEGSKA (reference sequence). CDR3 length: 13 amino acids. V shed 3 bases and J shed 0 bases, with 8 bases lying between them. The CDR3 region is CSASGMANYGYTF. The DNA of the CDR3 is TGCAGTGCTAGTGGCATGGCTAACTATGGCTACACCTTC.

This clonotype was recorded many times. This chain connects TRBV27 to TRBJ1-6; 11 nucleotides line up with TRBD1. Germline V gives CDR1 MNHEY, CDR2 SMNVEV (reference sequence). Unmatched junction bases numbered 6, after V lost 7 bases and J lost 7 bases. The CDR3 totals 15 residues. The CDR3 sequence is CASTGTGGWNSPLHF. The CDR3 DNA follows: TGTGCCAGCACCGGGACAGGGGGTTGGAATTCACCCCTCCACTTT.

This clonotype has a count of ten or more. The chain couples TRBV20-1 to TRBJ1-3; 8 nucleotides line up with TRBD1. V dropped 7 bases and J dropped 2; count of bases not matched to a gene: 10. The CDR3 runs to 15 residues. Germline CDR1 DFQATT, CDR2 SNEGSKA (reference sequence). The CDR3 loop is CSVLDRASAGNTIYF. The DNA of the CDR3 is TGCAGTGTCCTGGACAGGGCGAGTGCTGGAAACACCATATATTTT.

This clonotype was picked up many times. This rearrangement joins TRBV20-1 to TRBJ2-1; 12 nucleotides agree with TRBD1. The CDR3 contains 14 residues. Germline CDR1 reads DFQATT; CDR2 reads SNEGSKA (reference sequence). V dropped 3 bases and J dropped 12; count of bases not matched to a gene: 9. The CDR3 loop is CSASFRDRGRGQFF. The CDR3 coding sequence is TGCAGTGCTAGCTTCCGGGACAGGGGGCGCGGGCAGTTCTTC.

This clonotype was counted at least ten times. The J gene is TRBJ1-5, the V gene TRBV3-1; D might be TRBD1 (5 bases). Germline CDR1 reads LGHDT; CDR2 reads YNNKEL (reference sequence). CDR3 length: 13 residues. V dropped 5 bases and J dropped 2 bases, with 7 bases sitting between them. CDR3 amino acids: CASSSGGNQPQHF. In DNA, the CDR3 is TGTGCCAGCAGCTCGGGGGGCAATCAGCCCCAGCATTTT. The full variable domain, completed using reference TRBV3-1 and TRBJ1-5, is DTAVSQTPKYLVTQMGNDKSIKCEQNLGHDTMYWYKQDSKKFLKIMFSYNNKELIINETVPNRFSPKSPDKAHLNLHINSLELGDSAVYFCASSSGGNQPQHFGDGTRLSIL.

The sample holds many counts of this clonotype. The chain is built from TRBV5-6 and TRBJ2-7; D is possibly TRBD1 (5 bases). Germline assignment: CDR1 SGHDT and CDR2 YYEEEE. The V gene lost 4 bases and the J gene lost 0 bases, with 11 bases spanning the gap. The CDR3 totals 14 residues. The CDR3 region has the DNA TGTGCCAGCAGCCACAGGTCGAGCTCCTACGAGCAGTACTTC. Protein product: CASSHRSSSYEQYF.

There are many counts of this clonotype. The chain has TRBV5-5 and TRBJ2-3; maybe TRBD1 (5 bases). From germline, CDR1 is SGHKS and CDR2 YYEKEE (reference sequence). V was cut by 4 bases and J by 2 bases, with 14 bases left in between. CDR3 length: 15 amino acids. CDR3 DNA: TGTGCCAGCAGCGAGTGGCCCAGGGACACAGATACGCAGTATTTT. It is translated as CASSEWPRDTDTQYF.

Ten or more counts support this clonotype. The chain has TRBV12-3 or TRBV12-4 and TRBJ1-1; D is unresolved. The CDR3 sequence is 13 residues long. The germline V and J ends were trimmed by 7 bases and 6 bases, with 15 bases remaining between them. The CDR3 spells CASIGWKGAEAFF. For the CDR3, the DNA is TGTGCCAGCATAGGGTGGAAGGGAGCTGAAGCTTTCTTT.

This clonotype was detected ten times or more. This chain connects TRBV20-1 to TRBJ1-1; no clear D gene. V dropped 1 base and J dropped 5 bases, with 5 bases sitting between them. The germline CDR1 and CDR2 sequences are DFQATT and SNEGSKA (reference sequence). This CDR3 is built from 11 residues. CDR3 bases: TGCAGTGCTAGAGGATTGACTGAAGCTTTCTTT. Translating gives CSARGLTEAFF.

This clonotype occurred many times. The CDR3 coding sequence is TGTGCCACCAGCAGAGGGGCTAGCGGGGTGACAGATACGCAGTATTTT. This encodes CATSRGASGVTDTQYF. The V gene is TRBV15, the J gene TRBJ2-3; 9 nucleotides line up with TRBD2. Looked up from germline, CDR1 is LNHNV and CDR2 is YYDKDF (reference sequence). V lost 1 base to trimming and J lost 3 bases; unmatched junction nucleotides: 5. The CDR3 extends over 16 amino acids.

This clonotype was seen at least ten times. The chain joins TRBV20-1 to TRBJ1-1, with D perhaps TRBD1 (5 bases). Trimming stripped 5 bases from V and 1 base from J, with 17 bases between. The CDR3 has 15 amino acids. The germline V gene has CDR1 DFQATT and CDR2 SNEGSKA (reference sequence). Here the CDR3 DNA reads TGCAGTGCTTCCCCGGGACCGAGCGCGAACACTGAAGCTTTCTTT. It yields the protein CSASPGPSANTEAFF.

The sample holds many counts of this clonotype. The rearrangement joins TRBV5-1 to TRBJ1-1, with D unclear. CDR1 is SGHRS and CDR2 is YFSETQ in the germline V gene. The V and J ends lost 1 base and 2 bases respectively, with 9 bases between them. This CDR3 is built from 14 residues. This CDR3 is CASSLLQLNTEAFF. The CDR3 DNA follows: TGCGCCAGCAGCTTGCTACAGCTTAACACTGAAGCTTTCTTT.